A single TCR beta chain is shown here with its context. Germline is not matched at one junction end, which may reflect a read error. RNA transcripts gave rise to amplified TCR beta CDR3 regions. HTBI primers were used for first-round RT-PCR of the TCR CDR3. In TCRdb, the multiplex PCR reads were re-called with MiXCR into one record per CDR3 protein. The data contain 250,000 to 300,000 distinct CDR3 sequences, less than 20% of them seen just once; the ten biggest clones take up about 35%. Diagnoses rested on clinical symptoms, serum thyroxine and TRAb, thyroid ultrasound and orbital computed tomography. This CDR3 contains 15 residues. Germline assignment: CDR1 SEHNR and CDR2 FQNEAQ (reference sequence). The sample originates from a study of T cells in Graves' hyperthyroidism and ophthalmopathy. On the study more broadly: Prior to any treatment, at the point of initial diagnosis, peripheral blood was collected.

This receptor was identified in a man aged 50 to 59 with Graves' ophthalmopathy. The sample was blood. The rearrangement links TRBV7-9 to TRBJ1-2; 7 nucleotides line up with TRBD1. The CDR3 region is CAISLLGTDSFGYTF. CDR3 in DNA: TGTGCCATCAGCTTATTGGGGACAGACTCTTTTGGCTACACCTTC.